A selection of T cell receptor beta chains follows, all from one sample in a study of blood T cell repertoires in COVID-19. The protocol was immunoSEQ multiplex PCR, while the TCRdb copy is restricted to in-frame clones and leaves out a portion. The repertoire holds some 130,000 clones, 75% to 90% seen once, with around 45% in the top ten. The sequenced sample consisted of peripheral blood. All receptors come from a human donor in a cohort sampled during active COVID-19. Each CDR3 is given with its conserved first and last residue. Each record gives: V gene, J gene, clone size, D gene, CDR3 DNA, CDR3 protein. The D gene is left open where the match is weak. Only part of the rows carry a size: once, few, many, or a class if the clone is expanded.

>TRBV29-1|TRBJ1-1|NA|NA
TGCAGCGCCGTCGGGGGTGGAGTGAACACTGAAGCTTTCTTT
CSAVGGGVNTEAFF
>TRBV19|TRBJ1-6|NA|NA
TGTGCCAGTAGTATAGTGGCAGGTGATAATTCACCCCTCCACTTT
CASSIVAGDNSPLHF
>TRBV7-9|TRBJ2-7|NA|NA
TGTGCCAGCAGCTTAGAAACACCCGAGCAGTACTTC
CASSLETPEQYF
>TRBV5-8|TRBJ2-3|NA|TRBD2
TGTGCCAGCAGCCAAGGGACTAGGAACGCAGATACGCAGTATTTT
CASSQGTRNADTQYF
>TRBV5-1|TRBJ1-1|NA|NA
TGCGCCAGCAGCTTGGCCTCAGGTCAGGGTACTGAAGCTTTCTTT
CASSLASGQGTEAFF
>TRBV19|TRBJ1-1|few|NA
TGTGCCAGTAGTACCTCCCAGGGGATCACTGAAGCTTTCTTT
CASSTSQGITEAFF
>TRBV5-1|TRBJ1-5|NA|NA
TGCGCCAGCAGCTTGGAGGGACTTCGGAATCAGCCCCAGCATTTT
CASSLEGLRNQPQHF
>TRBV19|TRBJ2-7|few|NA
TGTGCCAGTAGTATCCGACGGGACTACGAGCAGTACTTC
CASSIRRDYEQYF
>TRBV21-1|TRBJ1-1|NA|NA
TGTGCCAGCAGTCCCAGAGGCACTGAAGCTTTCTTT
CASSPRGTEAFF
>TRBV10-3|TRBJ2-7|NA|NA
TGTGCCATCAGGTGGGCCCGGGACTACGAGCAGTACTTC
CAIRWARDYEQYF
>TRBV27|TRBJ2-5|NA|NA
TGTGCCAGCAGGGTGACAGGCGGATTTGGGGCGACCCAGTACTTC
CASRVTGGFGATQYF
>TRBV5-1|TRBJ2-2|NA|NA
TGCGCCAGCAGCTTGGCCGTCACCGGGGAGCTGTTTTTT
CASSLAVTGELFF
>TRBV19|TRBJ1-1|NA|NA
TGTGCCAGTAGTACTACAGGGCTGAACACTGAAGCTTTCTTT
CASSTTGLNTEAFF
>TRBV6-6|TRBJ1-5|NA|NA
TGTGCCAGCAGTTACTCGTTTCTAGGGGGCAATCAGCCCCAGCATTTT
CASSYSFLGGNQPQHF
>TRBV29-1|TRBJ1-5|NA|TRBD1
TGCAGCGCGAGACAGGGTGACAATCAGCCCCAGCATTTT
CSARQGDNQPQHF
>TRBV15|TRBJ2-7|NA|TRBD1
TGTGCCACCAGCAGAGATCGACAGGGCACCTACGAGCAGTACTTC
CATSRDRQGTYEQYF
>TRBV7-9|TRBJ1-3|NA|NA
TGTGCCAGCAGCTTACGGGGGACCTCTGGAAACACCATATATTTT
CASSLRGTSGNTIYF
>TRBV6-6|TRBJ2-1|NA|TRBD2
TGTGTTAGCGGGGGGCCCTACAATGAGCAGTTCTTC
CVSGGPYNEQFF
>TRBV7-3|TRBJ2-1|once|TRBD2
TGTGCCAGCAGCTTTAGAGGGAGGGGTGAGCAGTTCTTC
CASSFRGRGEQFF
>TRBV7-7|TRBJ1-3|NA|NA
TGTGCCGTCTCACAGGCTTACTCTGGAAACACCATATATTTT
CAVSQAYSGNTIYF
>TRBV9|TRBJ2-1|NA|TRBD2
TGTGCCAGCAGCGTAGTGGGGGGGAAATACAATGAGCAGTTCTTC
CASSVVGGKYNEQFF
>TRBV13|TRBJ2-5|NA|TRBD2
TGTGCCAGCAGCTTAGGGGGAGGGCTTCTTGTGGAGACCCAGTACTTC
CASSLGGGLLVETQYF
>TRBV5-4|TRBJ1-2|many|NA
TGTGCCAGCAGCTTGGAGGAGAAGTATGGCTACACCTTC
CASSLEEKYGYTF
>TRBV5-6|TRBJ1-2|NA|NA
TGTGCCAGCACCTCATGGGGGGAGATCTATGGCTACACCTTC
CASTSWGEIYGYTF
>TRBV5-4|TRBJ2-7|NA|NA
TGTGCCAGCAGCCCCGCGTGGGGGGTTTCCTACGAGCAGTACTTC
CASSPAWGVSYEQYF
>TRBV10-3|TRBJ1-2|NA|NA
TGTGCCATCAGTGAGTCGGGGCACTATGGCTACACCTTC
CAISESGHYGYTF
>TRBV5-4|TRBJ2-1|NA|TRBD2
TGTGCCAGCAGACTGGGGCTAGCGGTTTGGGATGAGCAGTTCTTC
CASRLGLAVWDEQFF